This T cell receptor beta chain was captured in a study of CD4 T cells in relation to SARS-CoV-2 and coronaviruses. Turning to the study itself: The negative reference was HIV-1 Nef peptide pool or peptide-free culture.

The repertoire was sequenced with immunoSEQ multiplex PCR; TCRdb's copy has only in-frame clones and lacks some. In the table there are around 29,000 clones, 60% to 85% of which are singletons. Unexposed donor CD4+ T cells date from 2011-2018, before the COVID-19 pandemic. CD4+ T cells were isolated from the cells after about 11 days of culture. As cell numbers allowed, unexposed-donor CD4+ T cells faced SARS-CoV-2 S/N and four cold-coronavirus spikes. About 2 million PBMCs per well were cultured with around 10 IU/ml IL-2. The germline CDR1 and CDR2 sequences are SGHVS and FQNEAQ. The germline V and J ends were trimmed by 5 bases and 1 base, with 18 bases remaining between them. The CDR3 extends over 17 amino acids. As for this clone: As yet, its antigen is unknown.

This TCR derives from a human donor in good health. The source material was CD4+ T cells from PBMCs, cultured in vitro. The rearrangement uses TRBV7-8 and TRBJ1-5; perhaps TRBD1 as D (6 bases). For the CDR3, the DNA is TGTGCCAGCAGCGAATCCGACAGGAACTGGAGCAATCAGCCCCAGCATTTT. It yields the protein CASSESDRNWSNQPQHF.